The clone carrying this T cell receptor beta chain was detected many times. As yet, its antigen is unknown. In TCRdb, the 5' RACE reads were re-called with MiXCR into one record per CDR3 protein. The sample lists around 490,000 distinct CDR3 sequences; 5.3% were seen once. This entry belongs to a study of CD8 T cells in ankylosing spondylitis. Points from the study as a whole: Disease-linked clones bore a CD8+ phenotype, appearing relatively rarely in peripheral blood. Disease-linked clones reportedly showed significant enrichment in matched ankylosing spondylitis synovial fluid. Reports of some motif variants in reactive arthritis synovial fluid and blood predate this one. A TCR beta motif of fewer than ten highly homologous variants seemed to mark ankylosing spondylitis blood.

The V gene end was trimmed by 1 base and the J gene end by 6 bases; junction bases not matched to a gene: 6. The CDR3 runs to 15 residues. The germline V gene has CDR1 SGHRS and CDR2 YFSETQ. The sequenced sample consisted of blood, either unsorted or a sorted T cell fraction (not recorded which). This sequence originates from a male donor with ankylosing spondylitis. The rearrangement joins TRBV5-1 to TRBJ1-5; 8 bases are shared with TRBD1. CDR3 in amino acids: CASSLNQGAGQPQHF. In nucleotides, the CDR3 is TGCGCCAGCAGCTTGAACCAGGGGGCAGGTCAGCCCCAGCATTTT.